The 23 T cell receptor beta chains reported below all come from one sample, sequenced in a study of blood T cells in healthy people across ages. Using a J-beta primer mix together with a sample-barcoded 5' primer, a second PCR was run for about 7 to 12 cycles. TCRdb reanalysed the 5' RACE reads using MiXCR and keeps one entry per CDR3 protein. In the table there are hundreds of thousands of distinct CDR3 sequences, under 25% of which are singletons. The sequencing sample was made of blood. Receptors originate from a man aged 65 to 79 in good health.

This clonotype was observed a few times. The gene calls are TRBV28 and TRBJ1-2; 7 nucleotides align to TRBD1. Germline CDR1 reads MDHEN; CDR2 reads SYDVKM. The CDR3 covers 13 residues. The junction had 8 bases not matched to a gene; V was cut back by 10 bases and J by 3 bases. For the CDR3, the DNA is TGTGCCATCCTCCGTGGGACAGACTATGGCTACACCTTC. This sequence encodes CAILRGTDYGYTF.

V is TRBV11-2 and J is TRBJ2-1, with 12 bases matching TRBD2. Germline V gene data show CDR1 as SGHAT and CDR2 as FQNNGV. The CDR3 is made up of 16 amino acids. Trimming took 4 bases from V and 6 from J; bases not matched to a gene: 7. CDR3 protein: CASSSPGLAGPNEQFF. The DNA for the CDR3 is TGTGCCAGCAGCTCCCCGGGACTAGCGGGCCCCAATGAGCAGTTCTTC.

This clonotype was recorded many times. In DNA form, the CDR3 reads TGTGCCAGCAGCTCGGGGACGAGAATGTACTTC. Translation: CASSSGTRMYF. The chain is built from TRBV7-2 and TRBJ2-7; D possibly matches TRBD1 or TRBD2 (5 bases each). CDR3 length: 11 amino acids. Per the germline V gene, CDR1 is SGHTA and CDR2 is FQGNSA. V was trimmed by 4 bases and J by 12 bases, leaving 13 bases between them.

Here the CDR3 DNA reads TGCAGCGTTGAAAAGGATTTGGGTGAAGCTTTCTTT. Its translation is CSVEKDLGEAFF. The V call is TRBV29-1, the J call TRBJ1-1; unclear D gene. Germline lookup yields CDR1 SQVTM and CDR2 ANQGSEA. The CDR3 totals 12 residues. V shed 2 bases and J shed 7 bases, with 11 bases lying between them. Drawing the rest from reference TRBV29-1 and TRBJ1-1, the complete variable domain is SAVISQKPSRDICQRGTSLTIQCQVDSQVTMMFWYRQQPGQSLTLIATANQGSEATYESGFVIDKFPISRPNLTFSTLTVSNMSPEDSSIYLCSVEKDLGEAFFGQGTRLTVV.

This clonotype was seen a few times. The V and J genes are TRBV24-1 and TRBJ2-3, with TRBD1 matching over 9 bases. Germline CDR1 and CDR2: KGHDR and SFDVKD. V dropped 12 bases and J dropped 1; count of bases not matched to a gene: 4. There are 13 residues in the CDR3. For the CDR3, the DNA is TGTGCCTCACAGGGGGCAGGCACAGATACGCAGTATTTT. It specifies CASQGAGTDTQYF.

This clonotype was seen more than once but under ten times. Here the CDR3 reads CASSESAAWDQPQHF. CDR3 coding DNA: TGTGCCAGCAGTGAAAGTGCCGCTTGGGATCAGCCCCAGCATTTT. The chain uses TRBV6-1 and TRBJ1-5; no clear D. Trimming took 2 bases from V and 5 from J, leaving 13 bases between them. The CDR3 contains 15 residues. Germline V CDR1 and CDR2: MNHNS, SASEGT.

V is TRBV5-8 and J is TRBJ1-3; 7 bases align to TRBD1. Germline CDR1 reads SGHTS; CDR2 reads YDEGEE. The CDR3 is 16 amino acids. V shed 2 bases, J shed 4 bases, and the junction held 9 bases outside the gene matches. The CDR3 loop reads CASSFDRANLGNTIYF. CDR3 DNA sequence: TGTGCCAGCAGCTTCGACAGGGCAAACCTGGGAAACACCATATATTTT.

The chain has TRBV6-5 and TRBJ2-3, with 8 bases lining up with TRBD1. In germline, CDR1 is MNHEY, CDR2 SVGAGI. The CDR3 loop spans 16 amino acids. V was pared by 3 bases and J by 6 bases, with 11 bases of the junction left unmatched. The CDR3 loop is CASSYAGTGLADTQYF. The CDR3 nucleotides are TGTGCCAGCAGTTATGCTGGGACAGGCCTTGCCGATACGCAGTATTTT.

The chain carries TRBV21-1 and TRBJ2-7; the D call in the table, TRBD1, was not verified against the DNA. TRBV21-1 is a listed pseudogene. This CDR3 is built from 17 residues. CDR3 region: CASSTHRQSIISYEQYF. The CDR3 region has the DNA TGTGCCAGCAGCACCCATCGACAGTCCATAATCTCCTACGAGCAGTACTTC.

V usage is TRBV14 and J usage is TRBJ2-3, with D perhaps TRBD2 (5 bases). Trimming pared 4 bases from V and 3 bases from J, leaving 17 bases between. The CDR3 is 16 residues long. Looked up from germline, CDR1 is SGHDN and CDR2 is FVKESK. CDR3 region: CASSPPGIPRTDTQYF. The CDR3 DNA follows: TGTGCCAGCAGCCCTCCCGGGATACCTCGAACAGATACGCAGTATTTT.

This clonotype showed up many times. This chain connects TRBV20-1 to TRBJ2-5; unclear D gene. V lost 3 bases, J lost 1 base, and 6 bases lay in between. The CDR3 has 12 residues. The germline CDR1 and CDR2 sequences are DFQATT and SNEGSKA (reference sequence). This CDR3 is CSARYPQETQYF. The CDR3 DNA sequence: TGCAGTGCTAGGTACCCCCAAGAGACCCAGTACTTC.

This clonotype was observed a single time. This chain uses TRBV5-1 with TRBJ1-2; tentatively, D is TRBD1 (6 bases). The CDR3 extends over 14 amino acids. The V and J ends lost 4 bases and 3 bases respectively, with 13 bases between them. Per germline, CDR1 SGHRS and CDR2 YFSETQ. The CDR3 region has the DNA TGCGCCAGCAGCGTCCAGGGGAGCGACTATGGCTACACCTTC. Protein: CASSVQGSDYGYTF.

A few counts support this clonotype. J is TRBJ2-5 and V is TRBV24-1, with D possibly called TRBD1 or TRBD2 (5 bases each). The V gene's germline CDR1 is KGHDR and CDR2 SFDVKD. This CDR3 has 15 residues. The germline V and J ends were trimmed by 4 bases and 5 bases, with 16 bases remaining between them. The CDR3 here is CATSEGVTSEETQYF. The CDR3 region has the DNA TGTGCCACCAGTGAGGGGGTGACGAGTGAGGAGACCCAGTACTTC.

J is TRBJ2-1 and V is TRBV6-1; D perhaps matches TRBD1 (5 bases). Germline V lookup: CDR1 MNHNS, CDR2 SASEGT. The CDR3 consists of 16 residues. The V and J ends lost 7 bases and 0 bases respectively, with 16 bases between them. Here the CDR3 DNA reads TGTGCCAGCACCTACACAGGAGACACCTCCTACAATGAGCAGTTCTTC. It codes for CASTYTGDTSYNEQFF.

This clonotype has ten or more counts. CDR3 nucleotides: TGCGCCAGCAGCCCGTCGGACTTTCAAGAGACCCAGTACTTC. This translates into CASSPSDFQETQYF. This chain connects TRBV4-1 to TRBJ2-5; D is possibly TRBD2 (5 bases). The CDR3 runs to 14 residues. With 4 bases removed from V and 2 bases from J, the gap between germline ends came to 11 bases. CDR1 MGHRA and CDR2 YSYEKL come from the germline V gene.

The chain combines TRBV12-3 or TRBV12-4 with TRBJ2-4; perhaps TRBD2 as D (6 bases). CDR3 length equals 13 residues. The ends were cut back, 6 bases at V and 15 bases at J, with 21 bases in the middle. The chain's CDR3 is CASSPPPAGTLYF. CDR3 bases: TGTGCCAGCAGCCCCCCACCCGCCGGGACTTTGTACTTC.

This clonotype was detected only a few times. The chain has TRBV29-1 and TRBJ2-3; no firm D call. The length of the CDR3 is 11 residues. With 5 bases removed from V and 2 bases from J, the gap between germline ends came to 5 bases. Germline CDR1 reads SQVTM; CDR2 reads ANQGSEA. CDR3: CSVKITDTQYF. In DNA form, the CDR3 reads TGCAGCGTTAAGATCACAGATACGCAGTATTTT.

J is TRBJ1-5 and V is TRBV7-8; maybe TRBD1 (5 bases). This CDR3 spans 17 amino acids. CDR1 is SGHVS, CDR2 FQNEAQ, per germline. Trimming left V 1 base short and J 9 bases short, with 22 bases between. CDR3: CASSLGGTPESMLPQHF. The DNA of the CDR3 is TGTGCCAGCAGCTTAGGGGGGACCCCGGAATCAATGTTGCCCCAGCATTTT. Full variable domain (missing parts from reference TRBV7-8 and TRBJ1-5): GAGVSQSPRYKVAKRGQDVALRCDPISGHVSLFWYQQALGQGPEFLTYFQNEAQLDKSGLPSDRFFAERPEGSVSTLKIQRTQQEDSAVYLCASSLGGTPESMLPQHFGDGTRLSIL.

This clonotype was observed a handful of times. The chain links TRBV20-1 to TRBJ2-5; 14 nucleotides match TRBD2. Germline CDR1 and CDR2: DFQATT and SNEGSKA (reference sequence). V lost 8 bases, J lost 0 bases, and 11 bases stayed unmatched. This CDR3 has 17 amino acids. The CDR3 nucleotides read TGCAGTCGCGGCCGGGGACTAGCGGGAGAGTACCAAGAGACCCAGTACTTC. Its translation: CSRGRGLAGEYQETQYF.

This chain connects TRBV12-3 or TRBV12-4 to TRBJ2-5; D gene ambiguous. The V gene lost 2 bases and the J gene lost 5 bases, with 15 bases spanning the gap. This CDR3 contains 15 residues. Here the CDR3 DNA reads TGTGCCAGCAGTTTAAGGCAACCCTCGTCGGAGACCCAGTACTTC. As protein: CASSLRQPSSETQYF.

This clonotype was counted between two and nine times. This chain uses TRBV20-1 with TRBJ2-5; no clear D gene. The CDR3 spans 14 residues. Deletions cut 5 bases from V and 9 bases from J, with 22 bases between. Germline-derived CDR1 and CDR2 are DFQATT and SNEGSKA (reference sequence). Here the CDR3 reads CSARSLRPPLAQYF. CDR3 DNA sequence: TGCAGTGCTCGCTCATTGAGGCCCCCGCTCGCCCAGTACTTC.

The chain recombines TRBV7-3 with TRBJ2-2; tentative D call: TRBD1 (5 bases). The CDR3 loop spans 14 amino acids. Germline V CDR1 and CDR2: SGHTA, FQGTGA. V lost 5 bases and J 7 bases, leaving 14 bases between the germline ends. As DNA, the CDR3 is TGTGCCAGCAGCATATCTCCAGGGAACGGGGAGCTGTTTTTT. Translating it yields CASSISPGNGELFF.

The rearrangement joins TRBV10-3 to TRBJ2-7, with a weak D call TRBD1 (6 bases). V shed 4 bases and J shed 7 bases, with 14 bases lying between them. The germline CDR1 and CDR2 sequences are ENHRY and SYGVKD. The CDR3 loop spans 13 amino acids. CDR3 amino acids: CAISARGTEEQYF. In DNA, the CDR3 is TGTGCCATCAGTGCCAGGGGTACGGAGGAGCAGTACTTC.